The 23 T cell receptor beta chains below were found in one sample sequenced in a study of technical replicates of blood from several donors (dated by TCRdb to about 2017). Libraries were built with the immunoSEQ multiplex PCR assay. What TCRdb holds here is the immuneACCESS table cut down to in-frame rearrangements. Part of the clones is not present; checked against another copy, under half of the missing clones reflect an unresolved V gene, and the others are unexplained. This sample has around 69,000 clones in its table, and about 96% of those were observed once. Around 0.2% of the sample is held by the ten biggest clonotypes. The sequencing sample was made of T cells isolated from PBMCs. Receptors originate from a human donor in good health.

By sample fraction, this clone is medium-sized. CDR3 protein: CSAADRTYEQYF. In DNA form, the CDR3 reads TGTTCAGCCGCGGACAGAACCTACGAGCAGTACTTC. The rearrangement uses TRBV2 and TRBJ2-7; TRBD1 is a possible D gene (6 bases). Germline-derived CDR1 and CDR2 are SNHLY and FYNNEI. This CDR3 is 12 amino acids long.

The chain carries TRBV21-1 and TRBJ2-2; the DNA was not used to check the table's D call, TRBD1. TRBV21-1 is recorded as a pseudogene. This CDR3 is 15 amino acids long. The CDR3 DNA is TGTGCCAGCAGACTCCGGGACAGCCCCACCGGGGAGCTGTTTTTT. It specifies CASRLRDSPTGELFF.

The chain couples TRBV5-1 to TRBJ2-1, with 10 bases fitting TRBD2. J was trimmed by 4 bases and V by 0 bases; bases with no gene match: 7. CDR3 size: 17 residues. CDR1 SGHRS and CDR2 YFSETQ come from the germline V gene. The CDR3, as DNA: TGCGCCAGCAGCTTGGGGGTACTAGCGGGACCATACAATGAGCAGTTCTTC. Translating gives CASSLGVLAGPYNEQFF.

This chain uses TRBV7-9 with TRBJ2-7; perhaps TRBD2 as D (6 bases). CDR3 length: 18 residues. V shed 3 bases and J shed 3 bases, with 24 bases lying between them. Germline lookup yields CDR1 SEHNR and CDR2 FQNEAQ (reference sequence). For the CDR3, the DNA is TGTGCCAGCAGCTTCAAGGTCCGCGTTGGGGGACTCAGCTACGAGCAGTACTTC. The encoded protein is CASSFKVRVGGLSYEQYF.

The chain couples TRBV10-3 to TRBJ1-1; a weak D match, TRBD1 (6 bases). V was cut by 0 bases and J by 6 bases, with 17 bases left in between. The CDR3 runs 16 residues. In germline, CDR1 is ENHRY, CDR2 SYGVKD. CDR3 nucleotides: TGTGCCATCAGTGAGTCCGGGACATCAACGAGGCCTGAAGCTTTCTTT. Its protein is CAISESGTSTRPEAFF.

The rearrangement uses TRBV19 and TRBJ1-5; 11 bases agree with TRBD1. The CDR3 sequence is 15 residues long. Germline-derived CDR1 and CDR2 are LNHDA and SQIVND (reference sequence). Unmatched junction bases numbered 5, after V lost 3 bases and J lost 7 bases. The CDR3 nucleotides are TGTGCCAGTAGTATCTCTGGACAGGGGGCCCAGCCCCAGCATTTT. It is translated as CASSISGQGAQPQHF.

The chain employs TRBV5-4 and TRBJ1-1, with TRBD1 matching over 10 bases. The CDR3 extends over 16 amino acids. The trim removed 5 bases at V and 0 bases at J, leaving 7 bases unmatched. Per the germline V gene, CDR1 is SGHNT and CDR2 is YYREEE (reference sequence). This CDR3 is CASRRTGTGVNTEAFF. In DNA form, the CDR3 reads TGTGCCAGCAGACGAACCGGGACAGGGGTGAACACTGAAGCTTTCTTT.

The V gene is TRBV7-2, the J gene TRBJ1-5; the D gene is possibly TRBD1 (5 bases). Trimming shortened V by 5 bases and J by 7 bases, and 15 bases separated the two germline ends. This CDR3 is built from 14 residues. Germline CDR1 is SGHTA and CDR2 is FQGNSA. The CDR3 bases are TGTGCCAGCAGCCCCGGCACAGGCTGGCAGCCCCAGCATTTT. Protein: CASSPGTGWQPQHF.

CDR3 DNA: TGTGCCAGCAGTTTGTCGGGACAGATTAATGAGCAGTTCTTC. Its protein product is CASSLSGQINEQFF. This sequence joins TRBV28 and TRBJ2-1; 7 positions agree with TRBD1. CDR1 and CDR2 from the germline V gene are MDHEN and SYDVKM. V lost 3 bases, J lost 7 bases, and 6 bases stayed unmatched. This CDR3 spans 14 amino acids.

The chain is built from TRBV6-5 and TRBJ1-2, with 7 bases fitting TRBD1. The germline V gene encodes CDR1 MNHEY and CDR2 SVGAGI. V dropped 5 bases and J dropped 5; count of bases not matched to a gene: 11. The CDR3 consists of 15 residues. The CDR3 region has the DNA TGTGCCAGCAGTCCTCAGACAGGGTTAGGGTATGGCTACACCTTC. Amino acid sequence: CASSPQTGLGYGYTF.

CDR3 region: CASSPEVRFEETQYF. The CDR3 DNA follows: TGTGCCAGCAGCCCCGAGGTGAGGTTCGAGGAGACCCAGTACTTC. The chain employs TRBV6-5 and TRBJ2-5; D is unresolved. Between the trimmed V and J ends, which lost 6 bases and 5 bases, there was a span of 19 bases. Per germline, CDR1 MNHEY and CDR2 SVGAGI. The CDR3 is 15 amino acids.

The V and J genes are TRBV28 and TRBJ2-7; D not resolved. Germline V gene sequence: CDR1 MDHEN, CDR2 SYDVKM. Trimming removed 3 bases at V and 3 bases at J, with 15 bases between. This CDR3 spans 15 amino acids. This CDR3 is CASSFGIAPFYEQYF. In DNA, the CDR3 is TGTGCCAGCAGTTTCGGAATAGCCCCCTTCTACGAGCAGTACTTC. Full variable domain (remainder filled in from reference TRBV28 and TRBJ2-7): DVKVTQSSRYLVKRTGEKVFLECVQDMDHENMFWYRQDPGLGLRLIYFSYDVKMKEKGDIPEGYSVSREKKERFSLILESASTNQTSMYLCASSFGIAPFYEQYFGPGTRLTVT.

The CDR3 DNA is TGCGCCAGCAGCGCAGGGATAGGCAACACTGAAGCTTTCTTT. This sequence encodes CASSAGIGNTEAFF. The chain recombines TRBV5-1 with TRBJ1-1; TRBD1 is a possible D gene (5 bases). Looked up from germline, CDR1 is SGHRS and CDR2 is YFSETQ. This CDR3 is 14 amino acids long. Trimming cost V 4 bases and J 2 bases, with 12 bases left between them.

The chain links TRBV5-1 to TRBJ2-7, with 9 positions matching TRBD1. Per the germline V gene, CDR1 is SGHRS and CDR2 is YFSETQ. This CDR3 region has 16 residues. The junction had 11 bases not matched to a gene; V was cut back by 1 base and J by 6 bases. The CDR3 DNA reads as TGCGCCAGCAGCTTGCCGAAGACAGGGGGAAAGGGCGAGCAGTACTTC. Translating it yields CASSLPKTGGKGEQYF.

Comments on this clone: The junction and the germline gene differ at one end; a read error may be behind it. This rearrangement joins TRBV5-1 to TRBJ2-3, with a weak D call TRBD2 (5 bases). The CDR3 length is 16 residues. Germline V gene lookup returns CDR1 SGHRS and CDR2 YFSETQ. In nucleotides, the CDR3 is TGCGCCAGCAGCTTGAGATCCGGGGTGATCACAAATACGCAGTATTTT. It is translated as CASSLRSGVITNTQYF.

V usage is TRBV10-3 and J usage is TRBJ1-2; D gene ambiguous. Per germline, CDR1 ENHRY and CDR2 SYGVKD. The CDR3 loop spans 14 amino acids. V lost 4 bases and J 1 base, leaving 10 bases between the germline ends. The DNA of the CDR3 is TGTGCCATCAGTGGAACCGGGATTAACTATGGCTACACCTTC. Translated: CAISGTGINYGYTF.

J is TRBJ2-7 and V is TRBV4-1; 7 nucleotides align to TRBD2. Unmatched junction bases numbered 3, after V lost 3 bases and J lost 1 base. In germline, CDR1 is MGHRA, CDR2 YSYEKL. This CDR3 is built from 14 residues. The CDR3 bases are TGCGCCAGCAGCCAGGCTAGCGGATCCTACGAGCAGTACTTC. Its translation: CASSQASGSYEQYF.

The chain carries TRBV11-3 and TRBJ2-2; tentative D call: TRBD1 (6 bases). Deletions cut 8 bases from V and 4 bases from J, with 14 bases between. Germline CDR1 is SGHNT and CDR2 is YENEEA. The CDR3 totals 14 residues. This CDR3 reads CASLRGGITGELFF. CDR3 DNA: TGTGCCAGCTTGAGAGGGGGTATCACCGGGGAGCTGTTTTTT.

The V gene is TRBV7-9, the J gene TRBJ2-3; D possibly corresponds to TRBD1 (6 bases). Trimming took off 7 bases at V and 6 bases at J, with 14 bases between the two ends. The CDR3 length is 13 residues. Germline CDR1 is SEHNR and CDR2 is FQNEAQ (reference sequence). The CDR3: CASTPQGRDTQYF. DNA of the CDR3: TGTGCCAGCACCCCACAGGGAAGGGATACGCAGTATTTT.

The chain combines TRBV11-3 with TRBJ2-7; 7 bases line up with TRBD2. V gave up 1 base and J gave up 3 bases; unmatched junction bases: 12. CDR3 length equals 17 residues. Germline CDR1 is SGHNT and CDR2 is YENEEA. The DNA of the CDR3 is TGTGCCAGCAGCTTAGTAGTTGGCGGGGGTACTGTCTACGAGCAGTACTTC. This sequence encodes CASSLVVGGGTVYEQYF.

The chain recombines TRBV27 with TRBJ2-7, with TRBD1 identical over 7 bases. The CDR3 consists of 16 residues. V gave up 5 bases and J gave up 10 bases; unmatched junction bases: 20. The V gene's germline CDR1 is MNHEY and CDR2 SMNVEV (reference sequence). The CDR3 coding sequence is TGTGCCAGCAGTCAAGATCAGACAGGGACCGGGCGACCTCAGTACTTC. Amino acid sequence: CASSQDQTGTGRPQYF.

This clone came up once. The chain links TRBV5-1 to TRBJ2-7; the match to TRBD2 covers 9 bases. From germline, CDR1 is SGHRS and CDR2 YFSETQ. V shed 0 bases, J shed 2 bases, and the junction held 6 bases outside the gene matches. The CDR3 spans 16 residues. The CDR3 region has the DNA TGCGCCAGCAGCTTGGTCTCGGCGGGAGGGCCCTACGAGCAGTACTTC. It specifies CASSLVSAGGPYEQYF.

This chain connects TRBV7-8 to TRBJ1-4, with 7 nucleotides matching TRBD1. Per germline, CDR1 SGHVS and CDR2 FQNEAQ. CDR3 length: 15 residues. With V trimmed by 3 bases and J by 4 bases, 5 bases remained unmatched. DNA of the CDR3: TGTGCCAGCAGCTTCCGGGACAGATTTAATGAAAAACTGTTTTTT. It encodes CASSFRDRFNEKLFF.